The T cell receptor beta chain under discussion was sequenced for a study of T-cell reconstitution after alpha-beta-depleted transplantation in children (dated by TCRdb to the mid-2010s). For context, the study as a whole: Using TCR repertoire profiling, the study followed T-cell immune reconstitution in a quantitative way in children after TCRalphabeta/CD19-depleted allogeneic hematopoietic cell transplantation.

On the study overall, not on this receptor specifically: Over the following months the frequencies of hyperexpanded clones went down, and after one year T-cell counts and TCRbeta diversity were mostly credited to newly produced T cells. The apparently early alphabetaT-cell count recovery about two months after transplant was reportedly dependent on only several hundred rapidly expanded clones derived from non-depleted graft cells. The high TCRbeta diversity at day 60 in some patients was ascribed to recipient T cells and intrathymic progenitors that had survived conditioning.

Ends trimmed: V by 6 bases, J by 1 base; bases unmatched to a gene: 8. Looking up the germline V gene yields CDR1 SQVTM and CDR2 ANQGSEA. The CDR3 measures 14 amino acids from cysteine to phenylalanine. Left in the record is the CDR3 DNA by itself, 42 bases read in frame from the first base. This specimen's treatment or condition label, per the study, means: allogeneic hematopoietic cell transplantation with graft depleted of TCRalphabeta T cells and CD19 B cells. Transplant recipients were children who received TCRalphabeta/CD19-depleted allogeneic hematopoietic cell grafts. At least ten counts were recorded for this clonotype. The clone's antigen remains unknown. Base qualities were left out, and no much larger clone turns up one base away. Receptor libraries were prepared by PCR. Sequencing relied on an Illumina HiSeq 2500. To normalize quantification of the TCRbeta repertoire, the TCR libraries were built with molecular barcoding that relied on unique molecular identifiers. TCRdb redid the processing of the public reads, applying fastp at Q25 and MiXCR, and retained in-frame beta chains. Rows are unified per CDR3 protein, each entry keeping the most common DNA and genes. Within this sample are a few hundred thousand distinct CDR3 sequences, with approximately 23% of them counted one time only. The ten biggest clones cover approximately 11% of the sample.

This material consisted of PBMCs, mostly from graft donor cells, taken 180 days after TCRalphabeta/CD19-depleted stem cell transplant. The rearrangement combines TRBV29-1 with TRBJ2-7, with 8 bases matching TRBD1. This TCR was sampled from a male patient aged 10 to 17 who had a stem cell transplant for acute lymphoblastic leukemia, so the T cells may come from the graft donor. The bases are TGCAGCGTCGCCGGACAGGGAATTTCCTACGAGCAGTACTTC. Its translation is CSVAGQGISYEQYF.